This TCR beta chain came from a study of T cell responses to AZD1222 COVID-19 vaccine. The CDR3 consists of 13 residues. Germline trimming cut 8 bases from V and 9 bases from J; bases unmatched to any gene: 8. Findings of the study overall: CD4 TCRs associated with vaccination spanned spike, dominating at 160-218 and 743-854. Two AZD1222 doses significantly raised spike-specific TCR breadth and depth over controls. Baseline serostatus was positive in only a handful of AZD1222 recipients.

Generated by immunoSEQ multiplex PCR, the TCRdb table keeps only in-frame clones and is missing some. The sample lists around 44,000 clones, just over 85% occurring once. On this clone itself: Its specificity is unknown.

The source material was peripheral blood, sampled 28 days after the second AZD1222 dose. This TCR derives from an adult who received the AZD1222 COVID-19 vaccine. The V gene is TRBV12-3 or TRBV12-4, the J gene TRBJ2-1, with 9 bases identical to TRBD2. CDR3 in DNA: TGTGCCAGCGTAGCGGGAGTTTCAAGTGAGCAGTTCTTC. As protein: CASVAGVSSEQFF.